This TCR beta chain came from a study of T cell responses to AZD1222 COVID-19 vaccine. Across the whole study: Second doses that came at about 4 or about 12 weeks were put together.

Germline V lookup: CDR1 MNHEY, CDR2 SVGAGI. CDR3 length: 16 amino acids. V shed 0 bases and J shed 2 bases, with 14 bases lying between them. General observations from the study: Regions left unmutated in variants are reportedly the target of nearly half of spike-specific TCRs.

Here immunoSEQ multiplex PCR was the method, and the copy in TCRdb shows in-frame clones only, minus some. In the table there are more than 150,000 clones, 70% to 90% of which are singletons. Remarks on this clone: What it recognizes is unknown.

The starting material was peripheral blood, obtained on day 0 of AZD1222 vaccination. The V and J genes are TRBV6-5 and TRBJ2-7; D is undetermined. The receptor was isolated from an adult in good health. The CDR3 bases are TGTGCCAGCAGTTACTCCTCTCGGCTCTCCGCCTACGAGCAGTACTTC. It translates to CASSYSSRLSAYEQYF.